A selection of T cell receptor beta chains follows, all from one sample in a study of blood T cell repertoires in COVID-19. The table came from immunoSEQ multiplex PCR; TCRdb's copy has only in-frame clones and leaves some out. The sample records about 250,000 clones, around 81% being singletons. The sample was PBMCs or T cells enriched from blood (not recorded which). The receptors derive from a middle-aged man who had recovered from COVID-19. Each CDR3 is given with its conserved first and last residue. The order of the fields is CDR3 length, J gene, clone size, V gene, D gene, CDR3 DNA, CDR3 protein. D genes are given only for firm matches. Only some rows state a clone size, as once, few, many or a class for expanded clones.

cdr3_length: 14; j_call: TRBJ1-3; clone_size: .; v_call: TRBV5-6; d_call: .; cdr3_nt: TGTGCCAGCAGCTTGGACAGGTCTGGAAACACCATATATTTT; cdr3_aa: CASSLDRSGNTIYF
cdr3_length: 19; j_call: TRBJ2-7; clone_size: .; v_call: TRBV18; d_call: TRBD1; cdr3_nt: TGTGCCAGCTCACCACGGGGGACAGGGGGGGCCACTTACTCCTACGAGCAGTACTTC; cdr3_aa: CASSPRGTGGATYSYEQYF
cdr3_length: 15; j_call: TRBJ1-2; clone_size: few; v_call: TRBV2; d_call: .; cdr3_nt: TGTGCCAGCAGTGTGGGACCGGGAGCTAACTATGGCTACACCTTC; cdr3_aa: CASSVGPGANYGYTF
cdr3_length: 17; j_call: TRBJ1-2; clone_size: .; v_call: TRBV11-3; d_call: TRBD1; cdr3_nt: TGTGCCAGCAGCTTAGATCCTTGGACAGGGGGGAACTATGGCTACACCTTC; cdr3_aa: CASSLDPWTGGNYGYTF
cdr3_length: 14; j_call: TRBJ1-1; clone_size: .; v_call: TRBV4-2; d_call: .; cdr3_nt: TGTGCCAGCAGCCCCCCGGGGAGGAACACTGAAGCTTTCTTT; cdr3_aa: CASSPPGRNTEAFF
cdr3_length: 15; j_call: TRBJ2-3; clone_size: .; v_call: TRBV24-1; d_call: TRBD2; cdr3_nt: TGTGCCACCAGTGTCCCGGGGGGAGCGGCAGATACGCAGTATTTT; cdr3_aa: CATSVPGGAADTQYF
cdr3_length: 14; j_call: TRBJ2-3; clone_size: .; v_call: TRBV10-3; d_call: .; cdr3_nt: TGTGCCATCACCGAGCGGGGGACAGACGATACGCAGTATTTT; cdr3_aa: CAITERGTDDTQYF
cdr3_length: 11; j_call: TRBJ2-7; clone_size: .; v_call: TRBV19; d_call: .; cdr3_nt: TGTGCCAGTAGTGTGGACTCGTTAGTGTACTTC; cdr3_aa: CASSVDSLVYF
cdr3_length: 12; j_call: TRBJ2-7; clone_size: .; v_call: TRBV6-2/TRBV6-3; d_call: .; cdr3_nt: TGTGCCAGCAACCCTATCCGGGGGAAGCAGTACTTC; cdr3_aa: CASNPIRGKQYF
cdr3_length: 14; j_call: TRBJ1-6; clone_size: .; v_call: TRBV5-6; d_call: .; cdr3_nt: TGTGCCAGCAGCTTGGGATCGGGAGAGTCACCCCTCCACTTT; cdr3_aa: CASSLGSGESPLHF
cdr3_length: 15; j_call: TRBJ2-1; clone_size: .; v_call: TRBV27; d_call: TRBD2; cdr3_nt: TGTGCCAGCAGTTTGAAGGCTAGCGGGGGAATTGAGCAGTTCTTC; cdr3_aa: CASSLKASGGIEQFF
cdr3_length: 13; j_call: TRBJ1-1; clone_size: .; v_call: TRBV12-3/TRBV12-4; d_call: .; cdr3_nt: TGTGCCAGCAGTTCCCCCCCGGGCAGGGGAGCTTTCTTT; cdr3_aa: CASSSPPGRGAFF
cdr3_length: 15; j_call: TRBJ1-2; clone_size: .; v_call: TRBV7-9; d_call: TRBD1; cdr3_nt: TGTGCCAGCAGCTTGGGGACAGGGGGCCCCTATGGCTACACCTTC; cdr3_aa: CASSLGTGGPYGYTF
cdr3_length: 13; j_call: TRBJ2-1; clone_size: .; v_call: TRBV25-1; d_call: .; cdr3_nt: TGTGCCAGCGGGGATCTGGGGGCCAATGAGCAGTTCTTC; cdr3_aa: CASGDLGANEQFF
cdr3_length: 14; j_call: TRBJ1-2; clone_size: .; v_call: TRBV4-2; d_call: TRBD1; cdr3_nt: TGTGCCAGCAGCCAAGGGGGACAGGGAGATGGCTACACCTTC; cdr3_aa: CASSQGGQGDGYTF
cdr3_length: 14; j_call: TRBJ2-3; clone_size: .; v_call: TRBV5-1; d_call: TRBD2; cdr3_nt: TGCGCCAGCCGGGGGCTAGCGGGAGAAGATACGCAGTATTTT; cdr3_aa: CASRGLAGEDTQYF
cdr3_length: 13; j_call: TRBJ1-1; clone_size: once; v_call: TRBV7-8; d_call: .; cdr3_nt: TGTGCCAGCAGCCGGGACATGGACACTGAAGCTTTCTTT; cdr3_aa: CASSRDMDTEAFF
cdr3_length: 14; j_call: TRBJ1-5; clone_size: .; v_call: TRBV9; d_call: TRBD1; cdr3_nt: TGTGCCAGCAGCGCGACAGGGAGCAATCAGCCCCAGCATTTT; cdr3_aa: CASSATGSNQPQHF
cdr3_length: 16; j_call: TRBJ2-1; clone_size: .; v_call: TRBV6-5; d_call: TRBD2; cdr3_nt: TGTGCCAGCAGTTACCCGGGACTAGCGGGGATCAATGAGCAGTTCTTC; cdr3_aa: CASSYPGLAGINEQFF
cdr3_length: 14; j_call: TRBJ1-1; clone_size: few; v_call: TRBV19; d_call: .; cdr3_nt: TGTGCCAGTAGTACTCTCCACCAGGGAACTGAAGCTTTCTTT; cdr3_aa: CASSTLHQGTEAFF
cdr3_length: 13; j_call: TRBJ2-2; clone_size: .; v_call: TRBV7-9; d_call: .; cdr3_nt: TGTGCCCCAAGGGGCCCTAACACCGGGGAGCTGTTTTTT; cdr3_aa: CAPRGPNTGELFF
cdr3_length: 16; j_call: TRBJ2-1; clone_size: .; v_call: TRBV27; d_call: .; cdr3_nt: TGTGCCAGCAGATGGTCTCGGTCAGATGTAAGCGGCGAGCAGTTCTTC; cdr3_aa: CASRWSRSDVSGEQFF
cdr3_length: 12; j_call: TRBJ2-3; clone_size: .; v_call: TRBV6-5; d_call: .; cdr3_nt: TGTGCCAGCTCCAACAGGGCTGGTACGCAGTATTTT; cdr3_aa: CASSNRAGTQYF
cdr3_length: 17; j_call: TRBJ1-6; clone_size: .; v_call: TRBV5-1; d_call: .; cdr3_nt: TGCGCCAGCAGCTGGGGACGGACAGTAGGGTATAATTCACCCCTCCACTTT; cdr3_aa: CASSWGRTVGYNSPLHF